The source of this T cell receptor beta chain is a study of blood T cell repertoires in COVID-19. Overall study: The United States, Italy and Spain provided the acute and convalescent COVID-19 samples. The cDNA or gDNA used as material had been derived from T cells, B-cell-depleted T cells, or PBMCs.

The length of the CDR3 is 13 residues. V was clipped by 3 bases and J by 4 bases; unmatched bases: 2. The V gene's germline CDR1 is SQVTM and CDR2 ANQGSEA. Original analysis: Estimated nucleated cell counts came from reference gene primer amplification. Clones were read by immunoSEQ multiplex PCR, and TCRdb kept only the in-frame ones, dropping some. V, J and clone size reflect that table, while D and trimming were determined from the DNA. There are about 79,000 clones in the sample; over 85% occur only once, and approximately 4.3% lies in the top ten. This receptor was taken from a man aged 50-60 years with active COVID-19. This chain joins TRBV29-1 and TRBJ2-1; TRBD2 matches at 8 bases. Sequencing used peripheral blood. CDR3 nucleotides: TGCAGCGTTGACGGGACTAGGTACAATGAGCAGTTCTTC. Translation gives CSVDGTRYNEQFF.